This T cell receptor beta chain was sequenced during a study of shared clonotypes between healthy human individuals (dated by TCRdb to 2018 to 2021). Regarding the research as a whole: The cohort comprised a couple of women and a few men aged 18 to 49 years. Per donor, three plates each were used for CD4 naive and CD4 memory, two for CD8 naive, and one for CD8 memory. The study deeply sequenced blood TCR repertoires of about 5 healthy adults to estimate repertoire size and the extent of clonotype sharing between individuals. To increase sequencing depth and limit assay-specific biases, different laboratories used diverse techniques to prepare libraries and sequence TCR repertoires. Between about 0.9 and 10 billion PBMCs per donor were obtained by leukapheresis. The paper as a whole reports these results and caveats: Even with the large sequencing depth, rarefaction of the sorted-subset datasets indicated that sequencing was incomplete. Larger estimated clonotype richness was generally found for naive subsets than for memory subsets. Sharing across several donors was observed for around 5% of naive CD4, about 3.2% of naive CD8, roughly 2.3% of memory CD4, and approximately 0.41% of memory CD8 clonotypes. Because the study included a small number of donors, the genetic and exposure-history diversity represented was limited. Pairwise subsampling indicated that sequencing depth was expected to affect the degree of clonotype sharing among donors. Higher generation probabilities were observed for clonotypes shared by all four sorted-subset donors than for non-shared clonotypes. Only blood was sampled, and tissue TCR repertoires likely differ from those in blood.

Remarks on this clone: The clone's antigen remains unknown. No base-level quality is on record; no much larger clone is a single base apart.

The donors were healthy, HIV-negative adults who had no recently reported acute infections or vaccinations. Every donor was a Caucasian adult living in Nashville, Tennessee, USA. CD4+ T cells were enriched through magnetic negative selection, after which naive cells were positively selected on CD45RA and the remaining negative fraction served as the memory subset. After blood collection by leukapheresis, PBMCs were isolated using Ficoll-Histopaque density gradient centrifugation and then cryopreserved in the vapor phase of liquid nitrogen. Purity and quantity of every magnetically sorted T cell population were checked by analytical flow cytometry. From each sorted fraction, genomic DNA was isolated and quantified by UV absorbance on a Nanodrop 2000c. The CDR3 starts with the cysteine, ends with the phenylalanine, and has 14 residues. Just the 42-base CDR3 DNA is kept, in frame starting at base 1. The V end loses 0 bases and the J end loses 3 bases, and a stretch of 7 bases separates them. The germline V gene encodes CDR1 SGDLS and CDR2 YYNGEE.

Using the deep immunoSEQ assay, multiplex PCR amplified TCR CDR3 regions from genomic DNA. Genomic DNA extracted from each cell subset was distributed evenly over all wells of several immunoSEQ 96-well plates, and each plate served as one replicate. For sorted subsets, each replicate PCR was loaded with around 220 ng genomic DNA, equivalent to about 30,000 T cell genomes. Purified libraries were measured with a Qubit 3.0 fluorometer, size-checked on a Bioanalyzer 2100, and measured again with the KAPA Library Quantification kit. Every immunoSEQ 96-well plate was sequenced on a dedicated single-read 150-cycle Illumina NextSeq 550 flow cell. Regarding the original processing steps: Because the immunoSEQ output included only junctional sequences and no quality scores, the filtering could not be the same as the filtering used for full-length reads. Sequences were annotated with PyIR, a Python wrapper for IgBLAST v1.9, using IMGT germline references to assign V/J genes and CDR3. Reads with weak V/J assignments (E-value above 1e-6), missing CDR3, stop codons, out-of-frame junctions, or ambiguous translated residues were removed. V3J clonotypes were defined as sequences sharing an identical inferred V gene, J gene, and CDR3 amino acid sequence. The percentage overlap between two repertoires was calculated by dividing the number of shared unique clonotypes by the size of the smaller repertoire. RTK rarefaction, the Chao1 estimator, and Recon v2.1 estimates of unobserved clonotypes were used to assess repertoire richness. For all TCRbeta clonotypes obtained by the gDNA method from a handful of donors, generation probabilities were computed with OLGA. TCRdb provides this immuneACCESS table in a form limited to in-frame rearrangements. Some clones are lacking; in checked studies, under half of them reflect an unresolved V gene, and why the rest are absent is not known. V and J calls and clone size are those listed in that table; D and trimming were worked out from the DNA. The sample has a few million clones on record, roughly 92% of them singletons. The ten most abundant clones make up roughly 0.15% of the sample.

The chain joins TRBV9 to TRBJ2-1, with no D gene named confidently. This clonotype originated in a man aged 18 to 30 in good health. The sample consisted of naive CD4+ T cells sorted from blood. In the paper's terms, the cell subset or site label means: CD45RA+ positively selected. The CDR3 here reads CASSVALDYNEQFF. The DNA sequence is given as TGTGCCAGCAGCGTAGCGCTAGACTACAATGAGCAGTTCTTC. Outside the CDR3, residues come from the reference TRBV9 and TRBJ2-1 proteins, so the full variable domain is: DSGVTQTPKHLITATGQRVTLRCSPRSGDLSVYWYQQSLDQGLQFLIQYYNGEERAKGNILERFSAQQFPDLHSELNLSSLELGDSALYFCASSVALDYNEQFFGPGTRLTVL.